These 10 T cell receptor beta chains came from one sample sequenced in a study of blood T cells in healthy people across ages. A second PCR, run for roughly 7 to 12 cycles, used a sample-barcoded 5' primer plus a J-beta primer mix. MiXCR was run by TCRdb on the 5' RACE reads, yielding one entry per CDR3 protein. The profile shows over 1.5 million distinct CDR3 sequences, 40% to 55% of them singletons. Sequencing input: blood. These receptors all come from a middle-aged woman in good health.

The chain recombines TRBV24-1 with TRBJ2-5, with 7 positions matching TRBD1. Per germline, CDR1 KGHDR and CDR2 SFDVKD. Unmatched junction bases numbered 5, after V lost 2 bases and J lost 3 bases. This CDR3 comprises 15 residues. The CDR3 DNA sequence: TGTGCCACCAGTGATTCAAACAGGGGCAAAGAGACCCAGTACTTC. It codes for CATSDSNRGKETQYF.

The rearrangement links TRBV6-5 to TRBJ1-2, with D maybe TRBD1 (5 bases). The CDR3 sequence is 13 residues long. Germline assignment: CDR1 MNHEY and CDR2 SVGAGI. V lost 5 bases and J 2 bases, leaving 9 bases between the germline ends. The chain's CDR3 is CASSGAQNYGYTF. Here the CDR3 DNA reads TGTGCCAGCAGTGGGGCACAGAACTATGGCTACACCTTC.

Only a few counts were recorded for this clonotype. The chain is built from TRBV7-2 and TRBJ2-7; the D call may be TRBD1 or TRBD2 (6 bases each). The J call is in doubt because the DNA end fits TRBJ2-5 better. The germline gives CDR1 SGHTA, CDR2 FQGNSA. CDR3 length: 13 amino acids. The CDR3 sequence is CASDMGGLETQYF. CDR3 in DNA: TGTGCCAGCGACATGGGGGGCTTGGAGACCCAGTACTTC.

The CDR3: CASSRRFGLGNEQFF. The CDR3 DNA reads TGCGCCAGCAGCCGACGCTTCGGGCTGGGCAATGAGCAGTTCTTC. The rearrangement joins TRBV4-3 to TRBJ2-1; D gene ambiguous. The CDR3 has 15 amino acids. Germline CDR1 and CDR2: LGHNA and YSLEER. V was shortened by 4 bases and J by 6 bases, with 16 bases between the two germline ends.

This clonotype was seen a handful of times. The rearrangement links TRBV15 to TRBJ2-5, with 10 bases identical to TRBD1. The J call may not be correct, given that the DNA end is closer to TRBJ2-7. The CDR3 contains 15 residues. The germline gives CDR1 LNHNV, CDR2 YYDKDF (reference sequence). CDR3 DNA sequence: TGTGCCACCAGCAGAAGACAGGGGGCAATAGACGAGCAGTACTTC. It specifies CATSRRQGAIDEQYF.

This clonotype was counted a few times. V gene TRBV7-2 combines with J gene TRBJ1-2; 9 bases align to TRBD1. Trimming at V came to 8 bases and at J to 1 base, leaving 8 bases not matched to a gene. Germline lookup yields CDR1 SGHTA and CDR2 FQGNSA. The CDR3 is made up of 15 amino acids. The CDR3 DNA sequence: TGTGCCAGCTCTTTACAGGGGGCGTATAACTATGGCTACACCTTC. Translation: CASSLQGAYNYGYTF. Supplemented by reference TRBV7-2 and TRBJ1-2, the full variable domain reads GAGVSQSPSNKVTEKGKDVELRCDPISGHTALYWYRQSLGQGLEFLIYFQGNSAPDKSGLPSDRFSAERTGGSVSTLTIQRTQQEDSAVYLCASSLQGAYNYGYTFGSGTRLTVV.

This chain uses TRBV20-1 with TRBJ2-1; 8 bases fit TRBD2. There are 14 residues in the CDR3. From germline, CDR1 is DFQATT and CDR2 SNEGSKA (reference sequence). V was clipped by 1 base and J by 9 bases; unmatched bases: 8. The CDR3 nucleotides read TGCAGTGCTAGAGCGGGAGGGGCCCTCGGTGAGCAGTTCTTC. Translating gives CSARAGGALGEQFF.

This clonotype showed up just once. A junction end diverges from the germline sequence, so it may reflect a read error. This chain uses TRBV28 with TRBJ1-2; TRBD1 agrees at 7 bases. Looked up from germline, CDR1 is MDHEN and CDR2 is SYDVKM. The CDR3 is 14 amino acids. CDR3 residues: CASATQKGALGHTF. CDR3 nucleotide sequence: TGTGCCAGCGCCACCCAGAAGGGGGCGCTTGGCCACACCTTC.

This clonotype was counted once. This chain connects TRBV7-9 to TRBJ1-2; D is unclear. V gave up 1 base and J gave up 8 bases, with 20 bases separating them. The V gene's germline CDR1 is SEHNR and CDR2 FQNEAQ (reference sequence). The CDR3 runs to 16 residues. CDR3: CASSLGGGLHVRGYTF. As DNA, the CDR3 is TGTGCCAGCAGCTTAGGTGGCGGCCTACACGTACGGGGCTACACCTTC.

Comments on this clonotype: Its ends do not fully match the called genes, so a read error is possible. The rearrangement links TRBV6-5 to TRBJ2-3; 8 nucleotides agree with TRBD1. CDR3 length: 15 amino acids. Germline V gene lookup returns CDR1 MNHEY and CDR2 SVGAGI. The CDR3 nucleotides read TGTGTCAGCAGATCCCCGACAGGGGCGGCAGATACGCAGTATTTT. It yields the protein CVSRSPTGAADTQYF.